These 22 T cell receptor beta chains share one sample of origin, sequenced in a study of shared clonotypes between healthy human individuals. As defined, naive CD8 cells were CD45RO-negative and positively selected for CCR7, with terminally differentiated effector memory CD45RA+ cells excluded. TCRdb's table, derived via immunoSEQ multiplex PCR, lists solely in-frame clones and lacks some. The sample lists hundreds of thousands of clones; 85% to 95% were seen once. Sequenced sample: naive CD8+ T cells sorted from blood. The receptors come from a woman aged 25 to 39 in good health.

This chain links TRBV18 with TRBJ2-1; unclear D gene. There are 11 residues in the CDR3. Germline CDR1 is KGHSH and CDR2 is LQKENI. V was cut by 6 bases and J by 7 bases, with 7 bases left in between. This CDR3 is CASSSGNEQFF. The CDR3 DNA follows: TGTGCCAGCTCTTCGGGTAATGAGCAGTTCTTC.

The chain employs TRBV11-2 and TRBJ2-1; 8 nucleotides match TRBD2. In germline, CDR1 is SGHAT, CDR2 FQNNGV. V lost 0 bases and J lost 4; bases outside the gene matches: 5. This CDR3 is 16 amino acids long. CDR3 nucleotide sequence: TGTGCCAGCAGCTTAGATCTCGGGGGGGTTTACAATGAGCAGTTCTTC. It specifies CASSLDLGGVYNEQFF.

The J gene is TRBJ1-2, the V gene TRBV14; D may be TRBD1 (5 bases). CDR1 SGHDN and CDR2 FVKESK come from the germline V gene. V was pared by 1 base and J by 6 bases, with 15 bases between. The CDR3 length is 15 residues. The CDR3 DNA reads TGTGCCAGCAGCCAAGTGGGGACTGCCGGGGATGGCTACACCTTC. This codes for CASSQVGTAGDGYTF. Looking up the rest from reference TRBV14 and TRBJ1-2 gives the full variable domain: EAGVTQFPSHSVIEKGQTVTLRCDPISGHDNLYWYRRVMGKEIKFLLHFVKESKQDESGMPNNRFLAERTGGTYSTLKVQPAELEDSGVYFCASSQVGTAGDGYTFGSGTRLTVV.

The chain recombines TRBV4-1 with TRBJ1-5, with D unresolved. Germline values: CDR1 MGHRA, CDR2 YSYEKL. The CDR3 is 13 residues long. Trimming stripped 0 bases from V and 10 bases from J, with 10 bases between. The CDR3 DNA reads TGCGCCAGCAGCCAAGACCCCCCCGGCCCCCAGCATTTT. Translation gives CASSQDPPGPQHF.

V is TRBV28 and J is TRBJ2-7; D is uncertain. V gave up 7 bases and J gave up 6 bases, with 25 bases separating them. The CDR3 sequence is 16 residues long. Germline CDR1 is MDHEN and CDR2 is SYDVKM. CDR3 DNA sequence: TGTGCCAGCACGTCCCGGGCGGAACCACTCTCTCGCGAGCAGTACTTC. Its translation is CASTSRAEPLSREQYF.

On this clone: The limits of the CDR3 on the DNA are not certain, so only TCRdb's listed CDR3 is given. The chain uses TRBV2 and TRBJ2-7; TRBD2, as called in the table, went unchecked against the DNA. Including both end residues, the CDR3 is 15 amino acids long. CDR1 is SNHLY, CDR2 FYNNEI, per germline. CDR3 sequence: CASSTSGPEGLEQYF.

V gene TRBV7-9 combines with J gene TRBJ2-7, with 8 bases matching TRBD2. Germline V lookup: CDR1 SEHNR, CDR2 FQNEAQ (reference sequence). This CDR3 has 16 amino acids. The junction had 12 bases not matched to a gene; V was cut back by 6 bases and J by 2 bases. In DNA, the CDR3 is TGTGCCAGCAGTCGGACAGCTGGACTAGCCGCCTACGAGCAGTACTTC. Translating it yields CASSRTAGLAAYEQYF.

V is TRBV6-6 and J is TRBJ2-7, with 9 bases aligning to TRBD1. The CDR3 totals 16 residues. The trim removed 2 bases at V and 3 bases at J, leaving 8 bases unmatched. CDR1 and CDR2 from the germline V gene are MNHNY and SVGAGI (reference sequence). CDR3 DNA: TGTGCCAGCAGTTACCATACAGGGGGCGGCCACTACGAGCAGTACTTC. As protein: CASSYHTGGGHYEQYF.

J is TRBJ2-7 and V is TRBV6-5; the D is unclear. Per germline, CDR1 MNHEY and CDR2 SVGAGI. This CDR3 region has 13 residues. Trimming removed 0 bases from V and 4 bases from J, with 7 bases in between. CDR3 in amino acids: CASSYSWGYEQYF. The CDR3 DNA reads TGTGCCAGCAGTTACTCGTGGGGTTACGAGCAGTACTTC.

The chain uses TRBV9 and TRBJ2-7; 7 bases line up with TRBD1. With V trimmed by 3 bases and J by 3 bases, 6 bases remained unmatched. Germline loops: CDR1 SGDLS, CDR2 YYNGEE. The CDR3 is 14 residues long. CDR3 DNA: TGTGCCAGCAGCGGAGGGACAGCCTACTACGAGCAGTACTTC. It encodes CASSGGTAYYEQYF.

This clone has just one count. This chain links TRBV12-2 with TRBJ1-5. TRBV12-2 is a recognized pseudogene. This CDR3 is built from 12 residues. CDR3 residues: CASHLGNQPQHF. The CDR3, as DNA: TGTGCAAGTCACCTGGGGAATCAGCCCCAGCATTTT.

This clone was seen just once. V is TRBV29-1 and J is TRBJ2-3; D call uncertain. Looked up from germline, CDR1 is SQVTM and CDR2 is ANQGSEA. The CDR3 contains 17 residues. Between the trimmed V and J ends, which lost 5 bases and 3 bases, there was a span of 24 bases. The CDR3 nucleotides read TGCAGCGTTAAGAAGGGTCCGCGCGGTCTACAAACAGATACGCAGTATTTT. Amino acid sequence: CSVKKGPRGLQTDTQYF.

The chain has TRBV27 and TRBJ2-1, with 9 bases that match TRBD1. The ends lost 0 bases at V and 10 bases at J; junction bases unmatched: 10. Germline CDR1 is MNHEY and CDR2 is SMNVEV (reference sequence). There are 16 residues in the CDR3. The CDR3 loop is CASSLSPGTGNYEQFF. The CDR3 DNA follows: TGTGCCAGCAGTTTATCCCCCGGGACAGGGAATTACGAGCAGTTCTTC.

The chain links TRBV28 to TRBJ2-5; D is perhaps TRBD1 (5 bases). V lost 3 bases and J 2 bases, leaving 7 bases between the germline ends. The CDR3 covers 13 residues. CDR1 is MDHEN, CDR2 SYDVKM, per germline. The CDR3, as DNA: TGTGCCAGCAGTTTTCAGGGACAAGAGACCCAGTACTTC. Translated: CASSFQGQETQYF.

The chain combines TRBV27 with TRBJ2-7; D call uncertain. V lost 3 bases, J lost 2 bases, and 11 bases lay in between. This CDR3 spans 14 amino acids. Germline lookup yields CDR1 MNHEY and CDR2 SMNVEV (reference sequence). The CDR3 sequence is CASSFSSATYEQYF. The CDR3 DNA is TGTGCCAGCAGTTTCTCGTCTGCCACCTACGAGCAGTACTTC.

The gene calls are TRBV28 and TRBJ1-3; D is perhaps TRBD1 (5 bases). This CDR3 comprises 17 residues. Trimming stripped 5 bases from V and 0 bases from J, with 17 bases between. Germline lookup yields CDR1 MDHEN and CDR2 SYDVKM. This CDR3 is CASSPFTDRSSGNTIYF. CDR3 in DNA: TGTGCCAGCAGTCCGTTCACCGACAGATCCTCTGGAAACACCATATATTTT.

This chain links TRBV4-1 with TRBJ2-1; TRBD2 aligns across 9 bases. The germline CDR1 and CDR2 sequences are MGHRA and YSYEKL. The trim removed 4 bases at V and 5 bases at J, leaving 6 bases unmatched. This CDR3 is 15 amino acids long. The CDR3 DNA sequence: TGCGCCAGCAGCCCGGGACTAGCAATTAACAATGAGCAGTTCTTC. Its protein product is CASSPGLAINNEQFF.

V gene TRBV5-1 combines with J gene TRBJ2-7; TRBD1 matches 11 bases. J lost 2 bases, V lost 4 bases, and 5 bases had no gene match. This CDR3 contains 15 residues. CDR1 is SGHRS and CDR2 is YFSETQ in the germline V gene. CDR3 coding DNA: TGCGCCAGCAGCACGGGGACAGGGGGTCCCTACGAGCAGTACTTC. Translation gives CASSTGTGGPYEQYF. The full variable domain, with the rest looked up from reference TRBV5-1 and TRBJ2-7, is KAGVTQTPRYLIKTRGQQVTLSCSPISGHRSVSWYQQTPGQGLQFLFEYFSETQRNKGNFPGRFSGRQFSNSRSEMNVSTLELGDSALYLCASSTGTGGPYEQYFGPGTRLTVT.

This chain joins TRBV19 and TRBJ2-7, with 7 bases fitting TRBD2. This CDR3 has 14 residues. Germline CDR1 reads LNHDA; CDR2 reads SQIVND (reference sequence). The J segment lost 6 bases and the V segment lost 2 bases, leaving 7 bases of the junction unmatched. CDR3 coding DNA: TGTGCCAGTAGTATACAGCGGGGTACCTCCGAGCAGTACTTC. Its translation: CASSIQRGTSEQYF.

This clone was seen a single time. This chain links TRBV10-3 with TRBJ1-1, with 9 bases aligning to TRBD1. CDR1 ENHRY and CDR2 SYGVKD come from the germline V gene. This CDR3 contains 15 residues. V lost 3 bases and J lost 4; bases outside the gene matches: 6. The CDR3 protein is CAISEGTGSFTEAFF. CDR3 nucleotide sequence: TGTGCCATCAGTGAAGGGACAGGGAGTTTCACTGAAGCTTTCTTT.

V gene TRBV14 combines with J gene TRBJ2-1; TRBD2 matches at 8 bases. The CDR3 covers 16 residues. Germline trimming cut 3 bases from V and 8 bases from J; bases unmatched to any gene: 12. Germline CDR1 SGHDN, CDR2 FVKESK. The CDR3 DNA reads TGTGCCAGCAGCCATAAAGCGGGAGTGCTCCTCCATGAGCAGTTCTTC. This sequence encodes CASSHKAGVLLHEQFF.

CDR3 sequence: CASSDLSGGRGTDTQYF. CDR3 in DNA: TGTGCCAGCAGTGATTTGTCGGGAGGGCGAGGCACAGATACGCAGTATTTT. The J gene is TRBJ2-3, the V gene TRBV2; TRBD2 aligns across 8 bases. The junction had 9 bases not matched to a gene; V was cut back by 3 bases and J by 1 base. Germline loops: CDR1 SNHLY, CDR2 FYNNEI. The CDR3 runs to 17 residues.